The clone carrying this T cell receptor beta chain appeared once. The library targeted TCRbeta and was prepared with unique molecular identifiers. TCRdb reprocessed the PCR reads via MiXCR and lists one record per CDR3 protein. The profile shows about 440,000 distinct CDR3 sequences, around two fifths of them singletons. CDR1 is SGHRS, CDR2 YFSETQ, per germline. This CDR3 has 17 residues. V lost 3 bases to trimming and J lost 5 bases; unmatched junction nucleotides: 11. This entry belongs to a study of T-cell reconstitution after alpha-beta-depleted transplantation in children. Sequenced material: PBMCs, taken before TCRalphabeta/CD19-depleted stem cell transplant. The chain uses TRBV5-1 and TRBJ2-2, with 9 bases fitting TRBD1. This receptor was identified in a girl between 2 and 10 years old with aplastic anemia, due to receive a stem cell transplant. Here the CDR3 reads CASSSQTGGLPTGELFF. The DNA for the CDR3 is TGCGCCAGCAGCTCACAGACAGGGGGGTTGCCTACCGGGGAGCTGTTTTTT. The full variable domain, in which reference TRBV5-1 and TRBJ2-2 provide the parts outside the CDR3, is KAGVTQTPRYLIKTRGQQVTLSCSPISGHRSVSWYQQTPGQGLQFLFEYFSETQRNKGNFPGRFSGRQFSNSRSEMNVSTLELGDSALYLCASSSQTGGLPTGELFFGEGSRLTVL.